These 9 T cell receptor beta chains came from one sample sequenced in a study of response to subunit inactivated influenza vaccine. TCRdb re-called the RT-PCR reads with MiXCR, one entry per CDR3 protein. The table shows hundreds of thousands of distinct CDR3 sequences, with 6% to 9% occurring only once. Specimen: PBMCs from blood, collected about 23 months after vaccination. These TCRs come from a man aged 45 to 75 who received an inactivated influenza vaccine.

This clonotype was seen ten or more times. The gene calls are TRBV20-1 and TRBJ2-3; D is unclear. The germline V and J ends were trimmed by 2 bases and 5 bases, with 8 bases remaining between them. This CDR3 contains 12 residues. CDR1 DFQATT and CDR2 SNEGSKA come from the germline V gene (reference sequence). CDR3 nucleotide sequence: TGCAGTGCTAGAAGCCCTGGAGATACGCAGTATTTT. The encoded protein is CSARSPGDTQYF.

The DNA for the CDR3 is TGTGCCAGCAGCCCTCTAGCGGGGGGCTGGGAGACCCAGTACTTC. Translating gives CASSPLAGGWETQYF. The chain links TRBV7-2 to TRBJ2-5; 11 bases fit TRBD2. In germline, CDR1 is SGHTA, CDR2 FQGNSA. This CDR3 has 15 residues. Trimming cost V 5 bases and J 5 bases; bases outside gene matches: 7.

The chain uses TRBV5-6 and TRBJ2-3; 8 bases are shared with TRBD1. Losses at the gene ends were 4 bases for V and 3 bases for J; bases not matched to a gene: 7. Germline V gene sequence: CDR1 SGHDT, CDR2 YYEEEE. CDR3 size: 15 residues. The chain's CDR3 is CASSRRTGTTDTQYF. DNA for the CDR3: TGTGCCAGCAGCCGGCGGACAGGGACAACAGATACGCAGTATTTT.

This clonotype was recorded many times. The J gene is TRBJ2-3, the V gene TRBV4-3; perhaps TRBD1 as D (5 bases). CDR1 and CDR2 from the germline V gene are LGHNA and YSLEER. V was pared by 4 bases and J by 1 base, with 18 bases between. This CDR3 spans 17 amino acids. In nucleotides, the CDR3 is TGCGCCAGCAGCCTCCTAAGGGGTAGATCCGGCACAGATACGCAGTATTTT. It specifies CASSLLRGRSGTDTQYF.

This clonotype was seen more than once but under ten times. This chain uses TRBV24-1 with TRBJ2-5, with 9 bases lining up with TRBD2. Unmatched junction bases numbered 3, after V lost 6 bases and J lost 2 bases. Germline CDR1 reads KGHDR; CDR2 reads SFDVKD. This CDR3 comprises 14 residues. The CDR3 DNA follows: TGTGCCACCAGTCCTAGCGGGATACAAGAGACCCAGTACTTC. Translating gives CATSPSGIQETQYF.

This clonotype appeared a few times. This chain links TRBV25-1 with TRBJ1-5, with D uncertain. Trimming removed 8 bases at V and 5 bases at J, with 16 bases between. The CDR3 is made up of 14 amino acids. Per the germline V gene, CDR1 is MGHDK and CDR2 is SYGVNS. CDR3 DNA sequence: TGTGCCAGCCGAGCGGGTGGAGGCTATCAGCCCCAGCATTTT. Its translation is CASRAGGGYQPQHF.

The chain carries TRBV6-2 or TRBV6-3 and TRBJ1-2, with D perhaps matching TRBD1 (5 bases). V was shortened by 2 bases and J by 1 base, with 26 bases between the two germline ends. This CDR3 is built from 20 residues. Germline lookup yields CDR1 MNHEY and CDR2 SVGEGT. This CDR3 reads CASSYVVAGQGVPFNYGYTF. For the CDR3, the DNA is TGTGCCAGCAGTTACGTGGTCGCGGGCCAGGGAGTCCCATTTAACTATGGCTACACCTTC.

The chain employs TRBV5-1 and TRBJ2-2; D is unresolved. The CDR3 is 13 amino acids. Germline V gives CDR1 SGHRS, CDR2 YFSETQ. Trimming took 4 bases from V and 6 from J, leaving 10 bases between them. The CDR3 sequence: CASSRRPSGELFF. The CDR3 DNA is TGCGCCAGCAGCCGCCGACCGTCCGGGGAGCTGTTTTTT.

This clonotype was recorded at least ten times. J is TRBJ1-6 and V is TRBV7-2, with a tentative D call TRBD1 (5 bases). Germline lookup yields CDR1 SGHTA and CDR2 FQGNSA. The germline V and J ends were trimmed by 3 bases and 6 bases, with 18 bases remaining between them. This CDR3 contains 17 residues. The CDR3 loop is CASSFSPFRGGNSPLHF. The CDR3, as DNA: TGTGCCAGCAGCTTCAGTCCTTTTCGGGGCGGTAATTCACCCCTCCACTTT.